Reported below is one T cell receptor (beta chain). Its antigen is currently unknown. The data were taken from a study of cytomegalovirus exposure and HLA in healthy donors. Study-wide points: Many donors shared some public TCRs, even though most TCR sequences were rare. Later analysis showed TCR association rates varying by HLA locus, highest for DRB1 and lowest for HLA-C.

13 Jbeta primers and 60 Vbeta primers were used for the PCR. Methods used by the authors: An analysis performed later counted about 80 million unique TCR beta chains (roughly 10 million of them shared). The table came from immunoSEQ multiplex PCR; TCRdb's copy has only in-frame clones and leaves some out. V and J calls and clone size come straight from that table; D and trimming were deduced from the DNA. The repertoire holds around 82,000 clones, about 78% seen once, with less than 7% in the top ten. The source is a male donor in good health and CMV-seropositive. The sample comprised PBMCs.

The DNA of the CDR3 is TGTGCCAGCTGCAACTTTCTCCCGTCATTGCGGGGGGACACAGATACGCAGTATTTT. As protein: CASCNFLPSLRGDTDTQYF. The V and J genes are TRBV18 and TRBJ2-3; TRBD2 matches at 8 bases. The germline CDR1 and CDR2 sequences are KGHSH and LQKENI. Germline trimming cut 7 bases from V and 2 bases from J; bases unmatched to any gene: 20. This CDR3 has 19 residues.